Each of the 32 T cell receptor beta chains below was sequenced from the same sample in a study of cytomegalovirus exposure and HLA in healthy donors. With 60 Vbeta and 13 Jbeta primers, the PCR was carried out. Sequenced by immunoSEQ multiplex PCR; TCRdb stores in-frame clones only, minus some. The data show 95,000 to 150,000 clones, over 50% seen once. The sequencing input was PBMCs. The receptor source for this set is a woman between 40 and 50 years old in good health and CMV-seropositive.

The chain uses TRBV19 and TRBJ2-5; maybe TRBD2 (6 bases). V was pared by 4 bases and J by 2 bases, with 8 bases between. Per the germline V gene, CDR1 is LNHDA and CDR2 is SQIVND (reference sequence). This CDR3 contains 13 residues. CDR3 sequence reads: CASSTGLQETQYF. DNA for the CDR3: TGTGCCAGTAGTACGGGACTTCAAGAGACCCAGTACTTC.

This rearrangement joins TRBV5-1 to TRBJ2-5, with 10 nucleotides matching TRBD2. The ends lost 0 bases at V and 4 bases at J; junction bases unmatched: 6. The germline V gene encodes CDR1 SGHRS and CDR2 YFSETQ. This CDR3 is built from 16 residues. In DNA form, the CDR3 reads TGCGCCAGCAGCTTGGCCACTAGCGGGAAGGGAGAGACCCAGTACTTC. Encoded protein: CASSLATSGKGETQYF.

V and J are TRBV7-9 and TRBJ1-4, with TRBD1 identical over 7 bases. This CDR3 has 14 amino acids. J gave up 4 bases and V 6 bases, and 5 bases lay outside the gene matches. Germline values: CDR1 SEHNR, CDR2 FQNEAQ (reference sequence). The CDR3 sequence is CASRPRQGNEKLFF. In DNA form, the CDR3 reads TGTGCCAGCAGACCCCGACAGGGTAATGAAAAACTGTTTTTT.

The rearrangement links TRBV5-1 to TRBJ1-1; D might be TRBD1 (5 bases). CDR3 length: 14 amino acids. Germline V gene lookup returns CDR1 SGHRS and CDR2 YFSETQ. Deletions cut 2 bases from V and 1 base from J, with 9 bases between. In nucleotides, the CDR3 is TGCGCCAGCAGCTTTGAAGGACAGAACACTGAAGCTTTCTTT. Amino acids: CASSFEGQNTEAFF.

The chain joins TRBV18 to TRBJ1-4, with D possibly being TRBD1 (6 bases). The V and J ends lost 1 base and 7 bases respectively, with 13 bases between them. The CDR3 has 15 amino acids. Germline CDR1 KGHSH, CDR2 LQKENI. For the CDR3, the DNA is TGTGCCAGCTCACCACTTCCGGGGGGCACTGAAAAACTGTTTTTT. It is translated as CASSPLPGGTEKLFF.

The count of this clone is one. The rearrangement uses TRBV19 and TRBJ1-2, with 8 positions matching TRBD1. The germline gives CDR1 LNHDA, CDR2 SQIVND (reference sequence). Trimming cost V 5 bases and J 1 base; bases outside gene matches: 12. The CDR3 loop spans 17 amino acids. In nucleotides, the CDR3 is TGTGCCAGTAGTCTGGTGGGACAGGAGGAAGTTAACTATGGCTACACCTTC. Residues: CASSLVGQEEVNYGYTF.

This clone was recorded a few times. The chain combines TRBV19 with TRBJ2-3; the match to TRBD2 covers 9 bases. The CDR3 runs 14 residues. V was pared by 10 bases and J by 4 bases, with 9 bases of the junction left unmatched. Germline CDR1 is LNHDA and CDR2 is SQIVND (reference sequence). This CDR3 is CATRGIAGADTQYF. The DNA for the CDR3 is TGTGCCACCAGGGGTATAGCGGGGGCAGATACGCAGTATTTT.

The rearrangement uses TRBV11-2 and TRBJ2-7, with D perhaps TRBD2 (6 bases). V was shortened by 6 bases and J by 6 bases, with 18 bases between the two germline ends. The CDR3 sequence is 14 residues long. Germline CDR1 reads SGHAT; CDR2 reads FQNNGV. CDR3 sequence reads: CASRYAGTPAEQYF. In nucleotides, the CDR3 is TGTGCCAGCAGGTACGCCGGGACTCCGGCCGAGCAGTACTTC.

V usage is TRBV6-5 and J usage is TRBJ2-1; 9 nucleotides match TRBD2. CDR1 and CDR2 (germline): MNHEY, SVGAGI. J gave up 7 bases and V 4 bases, and 11 bases lay outside the gene matches. This CDR3 contains 16 residues. The CDR3 DNA sequence: TGTGCCAGCAGTTCTCCCACGGGACTAGCCCAGAATGAGCAGTTCTTC. Amino acid sequence: CASSSPTGLAQNEQFF.

CDR3 loop: CASSLAPSGNTIYF. CDR3 DNA: TGTGCCAGCAGCTTAGCCCCTTCTGGAAACACCATATATTTT. This chain links TRBV11-2 with TRBJ1-3, with no clear D. The V end was cut by 1 base, the J end by 1 base, with 5 bases between. Germline-derived CDR1 and CDR2 are SGHAT and FQNNGV. The CDR3 totals 14 residues.

V usage is TRBV19 and J usage is TRBJ2-2, with 9 bases identical to TRBD1. The junction had 5 bases not matched to a gene; V was cut back by 5 bases and J by 4 bases. In germline, CDR1 is LNHDA, CDR2 SQIVND (reference sequence). CDR3 length equals 15 residues. CDR3 sequence (DNA): TGTGCCAGTAGTGTCGGGACAGGGTTCACCGGGGAGCTGTTTTTT. This codes for CASSVGTGFTGELFF.

This clone was counted many times. V usage is TRBV5-1 and J usage is TRBJ2-7; 7 nucleotides align to TRBD2. V was pared by 0 bases and J by 0 bases, with 3 bases of the junction left unmatched. Per germline, CDR1 SGHRS and CDR2 YFSETQ. The CDR3 runs to 15 residues. The CDR3: CASSLAGGNSYEQYF. CDR3 DNA sequence: TGCGCCAGCAGCTTGGCCGGGGGGAACTCCTACGAGCAGTACTTC.

The chain links TRBV30 to TRBJ1-5; D gene unclear. This CDR3 is built from 13 residues. V lost 0 bases to trimming and J lost 4 bases, with 7 bases between them. Germline V gene data show CDR1 as GTSNPN and CDR2 as SVGIG (reference sequence). Here the CDR3 reads CAWSVRENQPQHF. The CDR3 nucleotides are TGTGCCTGGAGTGTACGCGAAAATCAGCCCCAGCATTTT.

This chain links TRBV15 with TRBJ1-6; tentatively, D is TRBD1 (5 bases). Deletions cut 5 bases from V and 9 bases from J, with 11 bases between. In germline, CDR1 is LNHNV, CDR2 YYDKDF (reference sequence). The CDR3 length is 13 residues. Here the CDR3 DNA reads TGTGCCACCAGCGGCGGGGGTTTTTCACCCCTCCACTTT. Protein sequence: CATSGGGFSPLHF.

The V and J genes are TRBV14 and TRBJ1-6; a possible D gene is TRBD1 (6 bases). Germline assignment: CDR1 SGHDN and CDR2 FVKESK. The length of the CDR3 is 18 residues. V gave up 2 bases and J gave up 0 bases, with 14 bases separating them. The CDR3 DNA reads TGTGCCAGCAGCCAACGAGGACAGTTTCCCTCCTATAATTCACCCCTCCACTTT. Residues: CASSQRGQFPSYNSPLHF. The full variable domain, its missing parts supplied by reference TRBV14 and TRBJ1-6, is EAGVTQFPSHSVIEKGQTVTLRCDPISGHDNLYWYRRVMGKEIKFLLHFVKESKQDESGMPNNRFLAERTGGTYSTLKVQPAELEDSGVYFCASSQRGQFPSYNSPLHFGNGTRLTVT.

This clone was detected a few times. DNA of the CDR3: TGTGCCAGCAGCTTGGGACAGACCTACGAGCAGTACTTC. Translated: CASSLGQTYEQYF. V is TRBV11-2 and J is TRBJ2-7; 7 nucleotides agree with TRBD1. This CDR3 is 13 amino acids long. Germline CDR1 is SGHAT and CDR2 is FQNNGV. V dropped 3 bases and J dropped 2; count of bases not matched to a gene: 1. Together with reference TRBV11-2 and TRBJ2-7, the CDR3 gives the full variable domain: EAGVAQSPRYKIIEKRQSVAFWCNPISGHATLYWYQQILGQGPKLLIQFQNNGVVDDSQLPKDRFSAERLKGVDSTLKIQPAKLEDSAVYLCASSLGQTYEQYFGPGTRLTVT.

The chain combines TRBV9 with TRBJ2-3; D is possibly TRBD2 (5 bases). Germline lookup yields CDR1 SGDLS and CDR2 YYNGEE. CDR3 length equals 14 residues. The V and J ends lost 0 bases and 6 bases respectively, with 11 bases between them. CDR3 in DNA: TGTGCCAGCAGCGTAGATCCTAGAGGGGATACGCAGTATTTT. Protein sequence: CASSVDPRGDTQYF.

CDR3 nucleotide sequence: TGTGCCAGTAGTACACAGGGGGCTGAAGCTTTCTTT. Its protein is CASSTQGAEAFF. The rearrangement links TRBV19 to TRBJ1-1; 8 bases agree with TRBD1. The CDR3 runs 12 residues. Germline CDR1 LNHDA, CDR2 SQIVND (reference sequence). The ends lost 4 bases at V and 6 bases at J; junction bases unmatched: 1. The full variable domain, its missing parts supplied by reference TRBV19 and TRBJ1-1, is DGGITQSPKYLFRKEGQNVTLSCEQNLNHDAMYWYRQDPGQGLRLIYYSQIVNDFQKGDIAEGYSVSREKKESFPLTVTSAQKNPTAFYLCASSTQGAEAFFGQGTRLTVV.

This clone was seen a few times. The gene calls are TRBV6-5 and TRBJ2-1; D possibly corresponds to TRBD1 (6 bases). This CDR3 contains 14 residues. Germline V lookup: CDR1 MNHEY, CDR2 SVGAGI. V was shortened by 5 bases and J by 5 bases, with 13 bases between the two germline ends. The CDR3 sequence is CASSAPGQHNEQFF. The DNA for the CDR3 is TGTGCCAGCAGTGCCCCAGGACAGCACAATGAGCAGTTCTTC.

V gene TRBV4-2 combines with J gene TRBJ2-2, with 8 bases aligning to TRBD2. The CDR3 has 19 residues. V was pared by 3 bases and J by 2 bases, with 14 bases of the junction left unmatched. The germline V gene encodes CDR1 LGHNA and CDR2 YNFKEQ. CDR3 residues: CASSQLAGRTAVNTGELFF. The CDR3 DNA follows: TGTGCCAGCAGCCAGTTAGCGGGAAGGACAGCCGTAAACACCGGGGAGCTGTTTTTT.

This clone was detected a few times. The V and J genes are TRBV6-5 and TRBJ1-1; D is uncertain. Trimming stripped 5 bases from V and 6 bases from J, with 13 bases between. The CDR3 totals 13 residues. Germline V gene data show CDR1 as MNHEY and CDR2 as SVGAGI. The CDR3 DNA follows: TGTGCCAGCAGTGAAATCATATCGGCTGAAGCTTTCTTT. Translated: CASSEIISAEAFF.

This clone was picked up a small number of times. As DNA, the CDR3 is TGTGCCACCAGCCCAGTTAGGGACAGCTATCAGCCCCAGCATTTT. It encodes CATSPVRDSYQPQHF. The gene calls are TRBV15 and TRBJ1-5; TRBD1 agrees at 7 bases. This CDR3 is 15 amino acids long. The V segment lost 5 bases and the J segment 5 bases; nucleotides outside the gene matches: 9. Germline V gene lookup returns CDR1 LNHNV and CDR2 YYDKDF (reference sequence).

The genes are TRBV28 and TRBJ2-5; TRBD2 matches 10 bases. CDR1 MDHEN and CDR2 SYDVKM come from the germline V gene. Losses at the gene ends were 5 bases for V and 3 bases for J; bases not matched to a gene: 21. This CDR3 comprises 20 residues. DNA for the CDR3: TGTGCCAGCAGTCTACCAGCGGGAGGGCAAATAAGAAAGCAGAAAGAGACCCAGTACTTC. It translates to CASSLPAGGQIRKQKETQYF.

V gene TRBV6-5 combines with J gene TRBJ1-5, with D possibly matching TRBD1 (6 bases). The germline V gene encodes CDR1 MNHEY and CDR2 SVGAGI. CDR3 size: 14 residues. V was clipped by 4 bases and J by 6 bases, with 13 bases between them. Written as DNA, the CDR3 is TGTGCCAGCAGTTCGCAGGGGCCGGGTCAGCCCCAGCATTTT. Amino acid sequence: CASSSQGPGQPQHF.

The chain uses TRBV7-9 and TRBJ1-5; TRBD1 agrees at 11 bases. J gave up 4 bases and V 5 bases, and 7 bases lay outside the gene matches. The CDR3 sequence is 16 residues long. Germline V CDR1 and CDR2: SEHNR, FQNEAQ (reference sequence). CDR3: CASSIGTGGYNQPQHF. The CDR3 nucleotides read TGTGCCAGCAGCATCGGGACAGGGGGTTATAATCAGCCCCAGCATTTT. The whole variable domain, remainder taken from reference TRBV7-9 and TRBJ1-5, is DTGVSQNPRHKITKRGQNVTFRCDPISEHNRLYWYRQTLGQGPEFLTYFQNEAQLEKSRLLSDRFSAERPKGSFSTLEIQRTEQGDSAMYLCASSIGTGGYNQPQHFGDGTRLSIL.

V and J are TRBV11-3 and TRBJ2-7; maybe TRBD1 (5 bases). The V end was cut by 5 bases, the J end by 0 bases, with 11 bases between. The CDR3 is 14 residues long. Germline V gene lookup returns CDR1 SGHNT and CDR2 YENEEA. CDR3 in amino acids: CASSPRVPSYEQYF. Written as DNA, the CDR3 is TGTGCCAGCAGCCCCAGGGTCCCCTCCTACGAGCAGTACTTC.

The chain is built from TRBV30 and TRBJ2-5, with TRBD1 matching over 10 bases. With 2 bases clipped from V and 6 bases from J, the junction kept 9 bases outside the gene matches. This CDR3 region has 15 residues. Germline V CDR1 and CDR2: GTSNPN, SVGIG (reference sequence). CDR3 loop: CAWSSARTGGKTQYF. The DNA for the CDR3 is TGTGCCTGGAGTTCGGCCCGGACAGGGGGAAAGACCCAGTACTTC.

This clone was seen more than once but under ten times. The chain carries TRBV5-4 and TRBJ2-5, with 10 bases lining up with TRBD1. V gave up 2 bases and J gave up 4 bases; unmatched junction bases: 8. CDR1 and CDR2 from the germline V gene are SGHNT and YYREEE (reference sequence). This CDR3 spans 16 amino acids. The CDR3 region is CASSFGGGQGRETQYF. As DNA, the CDR3 is TGTGCCAGCAGCTTCGGGGGGGGACAGGGGAGAGAGACCCAGTACTTC.

The rearrangement uses TRBV7-6 and TRBJ1-1, with 7 bases that match TRBD1. This CDR3 has 13 amino acids. Trimming took 2 bases from V and 3 from J; bases not matched to a gene: 0. The germline gives CDR1 SGHVS, CDR2 FNYEAQ. The CDR3 reads CASSLTGDTEAFF. CDR3 DNA: TGTGCCAGCAGCTTAACAGGGGACACTGAAGCTTTCTTT. Using reference TRBV7-6 and TRBJ1-1 for the parts outside the CDR3, the full variable domain is GAGVSQSPRYKVTKRGQDVALRCDPISGHVSLYWYRQALGQGPEFLTYFNYEAQQDKSGLPNDRFSAERPEGSISTLTIQRTEQRDSAMYRCASSLTGDTEAFFGQGTRLTVV.

V and J are TRBV10-1 and TRBJ2-5; the D gene is possibly TRBD1 (5 bases). V was shortened by 5 bases and J by 5 bases, with 12 bases between the two germline ends. The CDR3 loop spans 13 amino acids. Germline loops: CDR1 WNHNN, CDR2 SYGVQD (reference sequence). The chain's CDR3 is CASSNQGWETQYF. CDR3 in DNA: TGCGCCAGCAGTAACCAGGGTTGGGAGACCCAGTACTTC.

V is TRBV28 and J is TRBJ2-7; TRBD2 agrees at 10 bases. The CDR3 is 15 amino acids. Germline loops: CDR1 MDHEN, CDR2 SYDVKM. V was pared by 6 bases and J by 0 bases, with 5 bases of the junction left unmatched. The CDR3: CASSASGGASYEQYF. Here the CDR3 DNA reads TGTGCCAGCAGCGCTAGCGGGGGAGCCTCCTACGAGCAGTACTTC.

Only one count was recorded for this clone. V gene TRBV25-1 combines with J gene TRBJ2-4; TRBD1 matches 7 bases. V lost 3 bases, J lost 2 bases, and 7 bases stayed unmatched. The CDR3 extends over 16 amino acids. Germline CDR1 and CDR2: MGHDK and SYGVNS. In DNA, the CDR3 is TGTGCCAGCAGTGATGATAGGGGGCGATCCAAAAACATTCAGTACTTC. This encodes CASSDDRGRSKNIQYF.